What follows is one TCR beta chain and its context. The antigen remains unidentified. Trimming removed 6 bases from V and 0 bases from J; junction bases left unmatched: 11. Germline CDR1 and CDR2: SQVTM and ANQGSEA. This CDR3 contains 15 residues. This entry comes from a study of vaccination and CD4 T cells after COVID-19. Cultured CD4+ T-cell DNA underwent Oncomine TCR Beta short-read sequencing. TCRdb fed the PCR reads into MiXCR, producing one record per CDR3 protein. The data contain some 15,000 distinct CDR3 sequences, roughly a third of them seen just once; the ten biggest clones take up 9.5% to 13%. Treatment meaning: approximately 9-day PBMC culture with coronavirus spike peptide pools or control peptides (ViraFEST assay).

The sequence was obtained from a human donor who had recovered from COVID-19. The sequences come from CD4+ T cells from blood, cultured in vitro, collected after SARS-CoV-2 vaccination. The V call is TRBV29-1, the J call TRBJ2-7; 7 nucleotides align to TRBD1. The CDR3 protein is CSVSGIRGSSYEQYF. The CDR3 coding sequence is TGCAGCGTATCTGGGATCAGGGGGTCCTCCTACGAGCAGTACTTC.